Listed here are 19 T cell receptor beta chains from one sample, sequenced in a study of blood T cell repertoires in COVID-19. Profiling relied on immunoSEQ multiplex PCR, and the TCRdb table lists in-frame clones only, not all of them. The repertoire holds roughly 260,000 clones, with approximately 90% as singletons. The sample comprised PBMCs or T cells enriched from blood (not recorded which). The receptors originated from a human donor in a cohort exposed to, infected with or recovered from COVID-19 (not recorded which). The donor label of this sample is uncertain.

The chain is built from TRBV6-2 or TRBV6-3 and TRBJ1-1; no firm D call. The CDR3 runs 14 residues. V lost 5 bases and J 5 bases, leaving 15 bases between the germline ends. The germline V gene has CDR1 MNHEY and CDR2 SVGEGT. DNA for the CDR3: TGTGCCAGCAGTAGGTTTCAGGCGTGGACTGAAGCTTTCTTT. Amino acids: CASSRFQAWTEAFF.

The chain links TRBV7-7 to TRBJ2-1; 8 nucleotides match TRBD2. The CDR3 sequence is 16 residues long. V dropped 5 bases and J dropped 2; count of bases not matched to a gene: 8. Germline loops: CDR1 SSHAT, CDR2 FNYEAQ (reference sequence). CDR3 region: CASSPGGAGPYNEQFF. CDR3 DNA sequence: TGTGCCAGCAGCCCGGGGGGGGCGGGGCCCTACAATGAGCAGTTCTTC.

J is TRBJ2-5 and V is TRBV30; D possibly corresponds to TRBD1 (6 bases). Trimming cost V 2 bases and J 5 bases, with 15 bases left between them. Germline values: CDR1 GTSNPN, CDR2 SVGIG (reference sequence). This CDR3 spans 14 amino acids. CDR3 nucleotide sequence: TGTGCCTGGAGTAAGGTCCTGGGGGCCGAGACCCAGTACTTC. This encodes CAWSKVLGAETQYF.

The CDR3 nucleotides are TGTGCCACCAGCAGGTGGGACAGTTACATGAACACTGAAGCTTTCTTT. It codes for CATSRWDSYMNTEAFF. This rearrangement joins TRBV15 to TRBJ1-1; TRBD1 matches at 7 bases. J lost 0 bases, V lost 3 bases, and 7 bases had no gene match. Looked up from germline, CDR1 is LNHNV and CDR2 is YYDKDF (reference sequence). This CDR3 region has 16 residues.

This chain joins TRBV7-8 and TRBJ1-1, with D tentatively TRBD1 (6 bases). Germline CDR1 SGHVS, CDR2 FQNEAQ. V lost 2 bases to trimming and J lost 8 bases, with 18 bases between them. The CDR3 contains 15 residues. The CDR3 loop is CASSLTIGQTSEAFF. CDR3 nucleotides: TGTGCCAGCAGCTTAACCATCGGACAGACCTCGGAAGCTTTCTTT.

The V call is TRBV19, the J call TRBJ1-1; tentative D call: TRBD1 (5 bases). This CDR3 has 15 amino acids. CDR1 and CDR2 from the germline V gene are LNHDA and SQIVND (reference sequence). V gave up 7 bases and J gave up 4 bases, with 19 bases separating them. CDR3 nucleotide sequence: TGTGCCAGTACCCCCGCTGTGGGGGGGTTCACTGAAGCTTTCTTT. This codes for CASTPAVGGFTEAFF.

The J gene is TRBJ2-1, the V gene TRBV9, with D possibly being TRBD1 (5 bases). Trimming left V 2 bases short and J 7 bases short, with 13 bases between. CDR1 is SGDLS, CDR2 YYNGEE, per germline. The CDR3 totals 14 residues. CDR3 sequence (DNA): TGTGCCAGCAGCGTCTCAGGGTTAGGAAATGAGCAGTTCTTC. It specifies CASSVSGLGNEQFF.

The chain has TRBV7-3 and TRBJ2-5; D is unclear. The germline V gene encodes CDR1 SGHTA and CDR2 FQGTGA. Trimming shortened V by 1 base and J by 1 base, and 10 bases separated the two germline ends. The CDR3 has 15 amino acids. This CDR3 is CASSLNPVSQETQYF. The CDR3 DNA sequence: TGTGCCAGCAGCTTAAATCCCGTGAGCCAAGAGACCCAGTACTTC.

About this clone: At one end the junction does not follow the germline gene, possibly because of a read error. The chain recombines TRBV6-5 with TRBJ1-1; D ambiguous. The CDR3 has 15 amino acids. Germline V gene lookup returns CDR1 MNHEY and CDR2 SVGAGI. This chain's CDR3 is CASSYSRPLLTPPTF. CDR3 DNA sequence: TGTGCCAGCAGTTACTCTCGACCCCTACTAACTCCCCCCACTTTT.

The chain has TRBV19 and TRBJ1-5; D ambiguous. The germline V gene has CDR1 LNHDA and CDR2 SQIVND (reference sequence). Deletions cut 3 bases from V and 9 bases from J, with 12 bases between. This CDR3 has 13 residues. CDR3 loop: CASSIPGFGPQHF. In DNA form, the CDR3 reads TGTGCCAGTAGTATCCCCGGTTTCGGGCCCCAGCATTTT.

The J gene is TRBJ1-1, the V gene TRBV28; 7 positions match TRBD1. The length of the CDR3 is 21 residues. From germline, CDR1 is MDHEN and CDR2 SYDVKM. Unmatched junction bases numbered 31, after V lost 7 bases and J lost 5 bases. The CDR3 DNA sequence: TGTGCCAGCATCCGCGGCCTTCTCGACGGTCCGTTACAGGGGAGGTGGACTGAAGCTTTCTTT. It encodes CASIRGLLDGPLQGRWTEAFF.

The chain employs TRBV7-9 and TRBJ1-5; TRBD1 matches at 7 bases. Trimming removed 1 base from V and 6 bases from J; junction bases left unmatched: 9. This CDR3 region has 16 residues. The germline V gene encodes CDR1 SEHNR and CDR2 FQNEAQ (reference sequence). This CDR3 reads CASSLEGGQVPQPQHF. CDR3 nucleotides: TGTGCCAGCAGCTTAGAAGGTGGACAGGTCCCTCAGCCCCAGCATTTT.

The V call is TRBV7-2, the J call TRBJ1-1; TRBD1 matches at 8 bases. Germline V CDR1 and CDR2: SGHTA, FQGNSA. CDR3 size: 13 residues. After removal of 8 bases from V and 3 bases from J, the junction contained 5 bases not matched to a gene. CDR3 protein: CASGGQGDTEAFF. CDR3 nucleotide sequence: TGTGCCAGCGGTGGACAGGGCGACACTGAAGCTTTCTTT.

The chain combines TRBV7-9 with TRBJ1-1, with 8 bases fitting TRBD1. The CDR3 covers 15 residues. Germline CDR1 SEHNR, CDR2 FQNEAQ (reference sequence). The V segment lost 5 bases and the J segment 1 base; nucleotides outside the gene matches: 6. CDR3 sequence reads: CASSQGAVGNTEAFF. DNA for the CDR3: TGTGCCAGCAGCCAGGGGGCGGTAGGGAACACTGAAGCTTTCTTT.

The chain couples TRBV7-6 to TRBJ1-2; D not resolved. With 0 bases removed from V and 13 bases from J, the gap between germline ends came to 9 bases. Germline-derived CDR1 and CDR2 are SGHVS and FNYEAQ. The CDR3 totals 11 residues. As DNA, the CDR3 is TGTGCCAGCAGCTTAGCAAGGAGGCTCACCTTC. It translates to CASSLARRLTF.

The chain combines TRBV11-2 with TRBJ2-2, with TRBD2 matching 9 bases. V shed 8 bases and J 3 bases; nucleotides not matched to a gene: 16. The CDR3 covers 18 residues. CDR1 and CDR2 from the germline V gene are SGHAT and FQNNGV. CDR3 in DNA: TGTGCCAGCCCTCCCCCTTCTTTAGCGGGGGTGGACACCGGGGAGCTGTTTTTT. It yields the protein CASPPPSLAGVDTGELFF.

The rearrangement joins TRBV19 to TRBJ1-1, with TRBD1 matching over 7 bases. Unmatched junction bases numbered 11, after V lost 5 bases and J lost 5 bases. The CDR3 extends over 15 amino acids. In germline, CDR1 is LNHDA, CDR2 SQIVND (reference sequence). In DNA form, the CDR3 reads TGTGCCAGTAGTTCGCCGGCAGGGGGAGATACTGAAGCTTTCTTT. Its protein is CASSSPAGGDTEAFF.

The CDR3 DNA sequence: TGTGCCAGTAGTCGCCCGGGACTTCCTCCTCATGAGCAGTTCTTC. Its translation is CASSRPGLPPHEQFF. The rearrangement uses TRBV19 and TRBJ2-1; a possible D gene is TRBD2 (6 bases). Germline V gene sequence: CDR1 LNHDA, CDR2 SQIVND (reference sequence). Trimming pared 5 bases from V and 8 bases from J, leaving 19 bases between. This CDR3 spans 15 amino acids.

The V and J genes are TRBV21-1 and TRBJ1-2; the D segment call TRBD1 is taken from the table without a DNA check. TRBV21-1 is deemed a pseudogene. CDR3 size: 14 residues. CDR3 residues: CASSRRDRGDGYTF. The CDR3 DNA reads TGTGCCAGCAGTCGCCGGGACAGGGGGGATGGCTACACCTTC.